This TCR beta chain was captured in a study of tumor and adjacent non-tumor tissue in lung cancer. TCRbeta libraries were built with three rounds of nested PCR, modified from ARM-PCR. MiXCR was run by TCRdb on the multiplex PCR reads, yielding one entry per CDR3 protein. The sample records roughly 220,000 distinct CDR3 sequences, roughly 70% being singletons. No cell sorting was done before RNA was extracted from the tissue. This clonotype showed up just once. The CDR3 ends on some other residue instead of the conserved phenylalanine or tryptophan, so this is likely a read error. The limits of the CDR3 on the DNA are not certain, so only TCRdb's listed CDR3 is given. The CDR3 adds up to 14 amino acids, both ends counted. Germline V gene sequence: CDR1 MNHEY, CDR2 SVGEGT.

The source is a man aged 60 to 69 with non-small cell lung cancer. V and J are TRBV6-2 or TRBV6-3 and TRBJ1-1. The sequenced sample was lung tumor tissue. CDR3 protein: CPSSYPYGNTEALY.